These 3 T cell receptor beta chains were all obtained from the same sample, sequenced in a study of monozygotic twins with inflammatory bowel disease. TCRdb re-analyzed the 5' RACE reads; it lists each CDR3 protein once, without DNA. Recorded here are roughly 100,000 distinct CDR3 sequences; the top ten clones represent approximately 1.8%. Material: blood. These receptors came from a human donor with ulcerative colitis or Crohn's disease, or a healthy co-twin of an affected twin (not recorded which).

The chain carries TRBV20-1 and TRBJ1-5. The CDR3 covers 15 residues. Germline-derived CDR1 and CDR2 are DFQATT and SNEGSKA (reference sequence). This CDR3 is CSAGAALKENQPQHF.

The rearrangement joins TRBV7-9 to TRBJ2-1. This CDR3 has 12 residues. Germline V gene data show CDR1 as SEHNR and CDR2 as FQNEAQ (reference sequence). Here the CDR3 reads CASSPLYNEQFF. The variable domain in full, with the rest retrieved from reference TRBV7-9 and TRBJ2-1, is DTGVSQNPRHKITKRGQNVTFRCDPISEHNRLYWYRQTLGQGPEFLTYFQNEAQLEKSRLLSDRFSAERPKGSFSTLEIQRTEQGDSAMYLCASSPLYNEQFFGPGTRLTVL.

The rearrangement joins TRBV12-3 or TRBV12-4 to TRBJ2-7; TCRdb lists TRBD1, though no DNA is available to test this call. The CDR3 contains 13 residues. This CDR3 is CASGDIRSYEQYF.